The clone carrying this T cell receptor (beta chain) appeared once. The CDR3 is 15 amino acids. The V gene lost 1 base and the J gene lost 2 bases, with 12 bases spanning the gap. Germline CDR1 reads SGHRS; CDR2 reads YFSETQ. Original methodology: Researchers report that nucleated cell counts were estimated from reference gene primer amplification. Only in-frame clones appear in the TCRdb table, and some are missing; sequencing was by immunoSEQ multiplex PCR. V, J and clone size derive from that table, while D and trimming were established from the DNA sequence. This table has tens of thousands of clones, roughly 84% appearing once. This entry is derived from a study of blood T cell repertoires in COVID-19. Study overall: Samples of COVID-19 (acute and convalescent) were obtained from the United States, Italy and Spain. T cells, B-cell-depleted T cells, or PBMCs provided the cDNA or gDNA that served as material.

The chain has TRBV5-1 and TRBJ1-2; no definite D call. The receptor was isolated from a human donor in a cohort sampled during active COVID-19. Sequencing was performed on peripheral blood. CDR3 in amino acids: CASSLLGGQNYGYTF. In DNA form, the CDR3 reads TGCGCCAGCAGCTTGTTGGGCGGGCAGAACTATGGCTACACCTTC.